The following is a TCR beta chain sequence with its context. The study ran its PCR with 60 Vbeta and 13 Jbeta primers. This table comes from immunoSEQ multiplex PCR, and its TCRdb copy is limited to in-frame clones, with some not included. The sample carries about 110,000 clones, 79% recorded once. V shed 6 bases and J 3 bases; nucleotides not matched to a gene: 9. This CDR3 comprises 16 residues. Germline V lookup: CDR1 SNHLY, CDR2 FYNNEI. This entry is derived from a study of cytomegalovirus exposure and HLA in healthy donors. V and J are TRBV2 and TRBJ1-4, with 8 bases matching TRBD1. Input material: PBMCs. The receptor was derived from a woman aged 18-29 years in good health and CMV-seropositive. CDR3 bases: TGTGCCAGCAGCCCACGACAGGGGAAGGCTAATGAAAAACTGTTTTTT. Translating it yields CASSPRQGKANEKLFF.